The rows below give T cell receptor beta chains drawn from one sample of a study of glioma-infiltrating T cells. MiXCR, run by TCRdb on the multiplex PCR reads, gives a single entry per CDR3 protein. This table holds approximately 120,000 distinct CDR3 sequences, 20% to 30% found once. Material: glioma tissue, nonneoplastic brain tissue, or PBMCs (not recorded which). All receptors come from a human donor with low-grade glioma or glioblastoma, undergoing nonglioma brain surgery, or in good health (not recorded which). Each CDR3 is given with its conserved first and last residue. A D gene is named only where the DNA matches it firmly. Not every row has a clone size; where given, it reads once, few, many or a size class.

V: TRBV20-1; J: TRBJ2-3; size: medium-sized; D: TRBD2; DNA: TGCAGTGCACAGACGGCGGGAGTATCGGATACGCAGTATTTT; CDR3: CSAQTAGVSDTQYF
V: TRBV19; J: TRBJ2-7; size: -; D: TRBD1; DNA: TGTGCCAGTAGTATACTCTCGACAGGGAGAGGCCAGGCCTACGAGCAGTACTTC; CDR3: CASSILSTGRGQAYEQYF
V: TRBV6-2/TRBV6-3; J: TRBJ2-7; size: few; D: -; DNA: TGTTCCAGTGCAGGGGCCTACGAGCAGTACTTC; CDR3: CSSAGAYEQYF
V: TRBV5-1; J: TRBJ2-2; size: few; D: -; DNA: TGCGCCAGCAGGAAGGTGGCCGGGGAGCTGTTTTTT; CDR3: CASRKVAGELFF
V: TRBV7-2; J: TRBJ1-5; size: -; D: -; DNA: TGTGCCAGCAGCTTAAAGGGGGAAGAAGGACAGCCCCAGCATTTT; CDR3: CASSLKGEEGQPQHF
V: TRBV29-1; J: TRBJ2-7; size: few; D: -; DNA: TGCAGCGCTGAATGGGCAGGCGAGCAGTACTTC; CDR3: CSAEWAGEQYF
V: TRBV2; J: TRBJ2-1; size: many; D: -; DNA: TGTGCCAGCACCTTGGCAGAGAGCTCCTACAATGAGCAGTTCTTC; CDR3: CASTLAESSYNEQFF
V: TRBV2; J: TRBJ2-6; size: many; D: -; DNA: TGTGCCAGCAGTGAATGGGGAGTTGGGGCCAACGTCCTGACTTTC; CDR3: CASSEWGVGANVLTF
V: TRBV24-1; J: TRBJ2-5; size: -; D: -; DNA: TGTGCCAACAGTGACACCCGGGACATACTAGAAACCCAGTACTTC; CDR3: CANSDTRDILETQYF
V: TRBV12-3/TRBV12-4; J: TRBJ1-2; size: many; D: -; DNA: TGTGCCAGCAGTTTTCGGGGGGAACCCAATGGCTACACCTTC; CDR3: CASSFRGEPNGYTF
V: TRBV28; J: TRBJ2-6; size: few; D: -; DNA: TGTGCCGGCAGTATCCGACAGGCCCCCGGGGCCAACGTCCTGACTTTC; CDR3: CAGSIRQAPGANVLTF
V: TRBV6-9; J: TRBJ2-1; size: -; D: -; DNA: TGTGCCAGCAGTTCCGGACTTGCCTATGAGCAGTTCTTC; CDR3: CASSSGLAYEQFF
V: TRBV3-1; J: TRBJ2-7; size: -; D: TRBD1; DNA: TGTGCCAGCAGCCCAAAAACAGGGGACGAGCAGTACTTC; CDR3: CASSPKTGDEQYF
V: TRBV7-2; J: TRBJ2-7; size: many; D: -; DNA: TGTGCCAGCAGCACAGACTTCAGGGGTTCCGAGCAGTACTTC; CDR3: CASSTDFRGSEQYF
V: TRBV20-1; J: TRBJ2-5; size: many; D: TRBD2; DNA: TGCAGTGCTAGGGGGGGGAGCGAGACCCAGTACTTC; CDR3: CSARGGSETQYF
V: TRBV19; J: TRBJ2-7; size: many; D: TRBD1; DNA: TGTGCCAGTAGTCGGGACAGCCCCTACGAGCAGTACTTC; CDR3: CASSRDSPYEQYF
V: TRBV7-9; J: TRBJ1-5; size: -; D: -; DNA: TGTGCCAGCAGCCCCCTCGGAGGGGCCTTACATCAGCCCCAGCATTTT; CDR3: CASSPLGGALHQPQHF
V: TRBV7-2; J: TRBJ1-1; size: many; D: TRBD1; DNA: TGTGCCAGCAGCCTAGGACAGGGATGGACTGAAGCTTTCTTT; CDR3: CASSLGQGWTEAFF
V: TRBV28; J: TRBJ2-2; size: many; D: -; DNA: TGTGCCAGCAGTTTACACGCCGCACCAACCGGGGAGCTGTTTTTT; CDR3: CASSLHAAPTGELFF
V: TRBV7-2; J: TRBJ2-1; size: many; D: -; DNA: TGTGCCAGCAGCTTAGTGCCCTTCGGAAGGCCAGGTAACGATGAGCAGTTCTTC; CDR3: CASSLVPFGRPGNDEQFF
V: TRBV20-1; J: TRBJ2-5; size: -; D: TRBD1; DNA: TGCAGTGCTAGAGACCCGGGACAGGGGTTTAAGACCCAGTACTTC; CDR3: CSARDPGQGFKTQYF
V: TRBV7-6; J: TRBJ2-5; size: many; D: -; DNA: TGTGCCAGCAGCCCTCGACAGCTACAAGAGACCCAGTACTTC; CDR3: CASSPRQLQETQYF
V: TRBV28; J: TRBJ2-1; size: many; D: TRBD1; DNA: TGTGCCAGCAGGCGTACCCGGACAGGGGCGGAAAATGAGCAGTTCTTC; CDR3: CASRRTRTGAENEQFF
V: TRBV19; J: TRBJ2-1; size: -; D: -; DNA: TGTGCCAGTAGAATAGGCGGTAACACCTACAATGAGCAGTTCTTC; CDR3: CASRIGGNTYNEQFF
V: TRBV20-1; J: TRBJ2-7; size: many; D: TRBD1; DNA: TGCAGTGCTAGAGATCCCGGACAGGGACACGACGAGCAGTACTTC; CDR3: CSARDPGQGHDEQYF
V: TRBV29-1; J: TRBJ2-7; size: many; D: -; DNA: TGCAGCGTTGCAAACAACGAGCAGTACTTC; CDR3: CSVANNEQYF
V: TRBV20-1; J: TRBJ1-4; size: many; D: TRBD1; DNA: TGCAGTGCTACCGGGACAGGCCGGAGAGAGGGTGAAAAACTGTTTTTT; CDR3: CSATGTGRREGEKLFF
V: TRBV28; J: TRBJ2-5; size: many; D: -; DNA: TGTGCCAGCACGTCCTCTACGCCTCAAGAGACCCAGTACTTC; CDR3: CASTSSTPQETQYF
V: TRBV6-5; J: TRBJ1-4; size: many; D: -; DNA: TGTGCCAGCAGTTACGGGCGGAGGATTGAGAAACTGTTTTTT; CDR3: CASSYGRRIEKLFF
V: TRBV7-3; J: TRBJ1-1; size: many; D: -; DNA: TGTGCCAGCAGCTCCTTTATCAACACTGAAGCTTTCTTT; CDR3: CASSSFINTEAFF
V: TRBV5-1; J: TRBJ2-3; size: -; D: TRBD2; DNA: TGCGCCAGCAGCTTGGCCGGGACTAGCGGGGCGGATACGCAGTATTTT; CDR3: CASSLAGTSGADTQYF
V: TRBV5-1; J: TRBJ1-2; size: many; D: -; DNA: TGCGCCAGCAGCGGGGGACACGGCTCCAACTATGGCTACACCTTC; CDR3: CASSGGHGSNYGYTF
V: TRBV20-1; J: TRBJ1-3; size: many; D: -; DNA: TGCAGTCGGACATCCCCCTCTGGAAACACCATATATTTT; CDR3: CSRTSPSGNTIYF
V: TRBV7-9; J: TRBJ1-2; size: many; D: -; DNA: TGTGCCACTCTATCAGGGCGAAACTATGGCTACACCTTC; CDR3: CATLSGRNYGYTF
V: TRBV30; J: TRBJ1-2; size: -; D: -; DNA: TGTGCCTGGAAGCACAGGTCGATCTATGGCTACACCTTC; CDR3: CAWKHRSIYGYTF
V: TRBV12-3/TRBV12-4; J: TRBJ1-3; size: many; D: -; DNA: TGTGCCAGCAGTTTACATGGCAGGGCTTCTGGAAACACCATATATTTT; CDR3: CASSLHGRASGNTIYF
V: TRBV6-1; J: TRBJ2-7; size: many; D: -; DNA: TGTGCCAGCAGTGCGAGCGCGTCGGGAGCTCCCGAGCAGTACTTC; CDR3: CASSASASGAPEQYF
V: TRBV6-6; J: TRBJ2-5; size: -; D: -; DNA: TGTGTTAGCAGTTACGTTGGGGGGCCCCAAGAGACCCAGTACTTC; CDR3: CVSSYVGGPQETQYF
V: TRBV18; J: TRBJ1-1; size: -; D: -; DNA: TGTGCCAGCTCATCAAACGGAGGCACTGAAGCTTACTTT; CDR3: CASSSNGGTEAYF
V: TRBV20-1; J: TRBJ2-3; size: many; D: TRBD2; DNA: TGCAGTGTCCACCGACCAGGGACTAGCGGTCCAAATACGCAGTATTTT; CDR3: CSVHRPGTSGPNTQYF
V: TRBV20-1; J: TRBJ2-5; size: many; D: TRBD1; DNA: TGCAGTGCTGCGGACAGGGGCCAAGAGACCCAGTACTTC; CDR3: CSAADRGQETQYF
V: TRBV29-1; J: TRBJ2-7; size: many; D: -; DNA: TGCAGCGTTGACAGGGGGGGCGAGCAGTACTTC; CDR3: CSVDRGGEQYF
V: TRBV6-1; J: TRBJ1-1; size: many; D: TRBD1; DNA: TGTGCCAGCAGTTTACAGGGGGCGACTGAAGCTTTCTTT; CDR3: CASSLQGATEAFF
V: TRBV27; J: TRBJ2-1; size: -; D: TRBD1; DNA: TGTGCCAGCAGTTGGGACAGGGAAGGGACCTATGAGCAGTTCTTC; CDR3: CASSWDREGTYEQFF
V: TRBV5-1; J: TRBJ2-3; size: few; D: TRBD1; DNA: TGCGCCAGCAGCTTGGCACAGGGGACAGATACGCAGTATTTT; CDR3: CASSLAQGTDTQYF
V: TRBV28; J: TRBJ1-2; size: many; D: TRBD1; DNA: TGTGCCAGCAGTGTGGACAGGGCCTATGGCTACACCTTC; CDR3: CASSVDRAYGYTF
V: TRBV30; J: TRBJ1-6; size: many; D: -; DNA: TGTGCCTGGAGAGGGCCTCTGGGGACTTCACCCCTCCACTTT; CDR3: CAWRGPLGTSPLHF
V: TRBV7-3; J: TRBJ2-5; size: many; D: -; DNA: TGTGCCAGCAGCTTAGCAGGAAGCCCCGGGACCCAGTACTTC; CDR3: CASSLAGSPGTQYF
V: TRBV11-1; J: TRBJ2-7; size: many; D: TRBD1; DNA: TGTGCCAGCAGCCCAGGGGGCCGCTACGAGCAGTACTTC; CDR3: CASSPGGRYEQYF
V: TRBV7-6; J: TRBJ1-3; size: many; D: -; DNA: TGTGCCAGCAGCTTAGTCGAGTTTGCAAACACCATATATTTT; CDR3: CASSLVEFANTIYF
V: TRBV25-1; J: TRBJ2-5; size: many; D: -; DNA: TGTGCCAGCAGCTGGGGACGTTCCCAAGAGACCCAGTACTTC; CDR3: CASSWGRSQETQYF
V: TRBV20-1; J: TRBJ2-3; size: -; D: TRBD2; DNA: TGCAGTGTCCACCGACCAGGGACTAGCAGTCCAAATACGCGGTATTTT; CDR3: CSVHRPGTSSPNTRYF
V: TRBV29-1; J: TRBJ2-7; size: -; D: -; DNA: TGCAGCGGTATCCGTGGAGGGGCCTACGAGCAGTACTTC; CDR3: CSGIRGGAYEQYF